Following are 16 T cell receptor beta chains from one sample sequenced in a study of shared clonotypes between healthy human individuals. Some clones are missing from TCRdb's copy, which holds only in-frame ones; the method was immunoSEQ multiplex PCR. This table has hundreds of thousands of clones, more than 75% appearing once. The sequenced material came from PBMCs. The receptors were sampled from a woman between 40 and 55 years old in good health. Some clones in this sample may be carry-over from other donors' samples.

The chain employs TRBV13 and TRBJ2-7, with 10 bases identical to TRBD1. The CDR3 has 16 residues. In germline, CDR1 is PRHDT, CDR2 FYEKMQ (reference sequence). The ends lost 5 bases at V and 1 base at J; junction bases unmatched: 8. CDR3 in amino acids: CASSTPPGQGSYEQYF. In nucleotides, the CDR3 is TGTGCCAGCAGCACCCCCCCGGGACAGGGGTCCTACGAGCAGTACTTC.

The chain links TRBV28 to TRBJ1-5, with 7 positions matching TRBD1. J lost 2 bases, V lost 5 bases, and 6 bases had no gene match. CDR1 is MDHEN and CDR2 is SYDVKM in the germline V gene. This CDR3 has 15 residues. CDR3 in amino acids: CASSLPDRGNQPQHF. The CDR3 nucleotides are TGTGCCAGCAGTCTACCCGACAGGGGCAATCAGCCCCAGCATTTT.

This chain joins TRBV30 and TRBJ2-3; 9 bases line up with TRBD2. V was pared by 3 bases and J by 2 bases, with 3 bases of the junction left unmatched. Germline lookup yields CDR1 GTSNPN and CDR2 SVGIG (reference sequence). This CDR3 region has 14 residues. CDR3: CAWRASGNTDTQYF. The CDR3 coding sequence is TGTGCCTGGAGAGCTAGCGGGAACACAGATACGCAGTATTTT.

The V call is TRBV2, the J call TRBJ2-7; 9 bases match TRBD2. Germline CDR1 is SNHLY and CDR2 is FYNNEI. Unmatched junction bases numbered 9, after V lost 6 bases and J lost 6 bases. This CDR3 contains 14 residues. This CDR3 reads CASSVRLADSEQYF. In nucleotides, the CDR3 is TGTGCCAGCAGCGTCAGACTAGCGGACAGCGAGCAGTACTTC.

The chain uses TRBV7-3 and TRBJ1-6; no clear D. Germline CDR1 and CDR2: SGHTA and FQGTGA. CDR3 length equals 14 residues. V was shortened by 3 bases and J by 6 bases, with 9 bases between the two germline ends. The CDR3 coding sequence is TGTGCCAGCAGCTTGATGAGCAGTAATTCACCCCTCCACTTT. Amino acids: CASSLMSSNSPLHF.

The V gene is TRBV2, the J gene TRBJ2-3; D gene ambiguous. CDR1 is SNHLY, CDR2 FYNNEI, per germline. The CDR3 contains 13 residues. V lost 3 bases, J lost 1 base, and 5 bases lay in between. The chain's CDR3 is CASSEYGTDTQYF. DNA of the CDR3: TGTGCCAGCAGTGAGTACGGCACAGATACGCAGTATTTT.

The rearrangement links TRBV27 to TRBJ2-7, with 7 bases matching TRBD2. V shed 3 bases and J 3 bases; nucleotides not matched to a gene: 8. CDR3 size: 15 residues. Per germline, CDR1 MNHEY and CDR2 SMNVEV (reference sequence). The CDR3 DNA follows: TGTGCCAGCAGTTTCCGGCGGGAGAGTCTCTACGAGCAGTACTTC. It yields the protein CASSFRRESLYEQYF.

The sample holds a few counts of this clone. The rearrangement uses TRBV4-2 and TRBJ2-1, with 9 bases matching TRBD2. V was clipped by 4 bases and J by 0 bases; unmatched bases: 1. Germline-derived CDR1 and CDR2 are LGHNA and YNFKEQ. The CDR3 spans 15 residues. In DNA form, the CDR3 reads TGTGCCAGCAGCCCTAGCGGGATCTCCTACAATGAGCAGTTCTTC. This sequence encodes CASSPSGISYNEQFF.

In this sample, this clone turned up once. The V and J genes are TRBV28 and TRBJ1-2; 11 bases match TRBD1. The CDR3 loop spans 16 amino acids. From germline, CDR1 is MDHEN and CDR2 SYDVKM. After removal of 1 base from V and 4 bases from J, the junction contained 5 bases not matched to a gene. Here the CDR3 reads CASSLFGGQGAYGYTF. In nucleotides, the CDR3 is TGTGCCAGCAGTTTATTCGGAGGACAGGGGGCCTATGGCTACACCTTC.

The rearrangement links TRBV28 to TRBJ2-7; the D gene is possibly TRBD1 (5 bases). Germline lookup yields CDR1 MDHEN and CDR2 SYDVKM. This CDR3 spans 12 amino acids. Trimming pared 8 bases from V and 4 bases from J, leaving 12 bases between. The CDR3: CASQGNQYEQYF. The CDR3 DNA sequence: TGTGCCAGCCAGGGTAATCAGTACGAGCAGTACTTC.

The V gene is TRBV2, the J gene TRBJ2-2; 7 nucleotides align to TRBD1. CDR3 length: 17 amino acids. V lost 7 bases to trimming and J lost 3 bases; unmatched junction nucleotides: 14. In germline, CDR1 is SNHLY, CDR2 FYNNEI. CDR3 protein: CASKGDRWTGDTGELFF. CDR3 bases: TGTGCCAGCAAGGGGGACCGTTGGACAGGAGACACCGGGGAGCTGTTTTTT.

Of note for this clone: This same CDR3 is encoded by further DNA sequences in the sample. The genes are TRBV5-1 and TRBJ1-5; D uncertain. Deletions cut 2 bases from V and 5 bases from J, with 8 bases between. This CDR3 is built from 13 residues. The germline V gene encodes CDR1 SGHRS and CDR2 YFSETQ. The CDR3 reads CASSLEVDQPQHF. As DNA, the CDR3 is TGCGCCAGCAGCTTAGAAGTCGATCAGCCCCAGCATTTT.

As for this clone: Other DNA variants within this sample encode the same CDR3. The chain is built from TRBV7-9 and TRBJ1-1, with TRBD1 as a possible D gene (5 bases). Germline CDR1 and CDR2: SEHNR and FQNEAQ (reference sequence). V lost 4 bases to trimming and J lost 4 bases, with 10 bases between them. This CDR3 has 13 residues. The CDR3 DNA reads as TGTGCCAGCAGCTCCCTGGGGGGCACTGAAGCTTTCTTT. As protein: CASSSLGGTEAFF.

This sequence joins TRBV28 and TRBJ1-3, with unresolved D. CDR3 length equals 14 residues. The germline V and J ends were trimmed by 6 bases and 0 bases, with 9 bases remaining between them. The germline V gene encodes CDR1 MDHEN and CDR2 SYDVKM. The CDR3: CASSPDHSGNTIYF. The CDR3 DNA is TGTGCCAGCAGCCCCGACCACTCTGGAAACACCATATATTTT.

The gene calls are TRBV11-2 and TRBJ2-3; perhaps D is TRBD1 or TRBD2 (5 bases each). V was pared by 1 base and J by 2 bases, with 10 bases between. Germline loops: CDR1 SGHAT, CDR2 FQNNGV. The CDR3 covers 15 residues. DNA of the CDR3: TGTGCCAGCAGCTTAGGGGGCGGGTACACAGATACGCAGTATTTT. Translating it yields CASSLGGGYTDTQYF.

Comments on this clone: The sample contains more than one DNA sequence encoding this CDR3. V gene TRBV5-1 combines with J gene TRBJ2-5; 14 bases align to TRBD2. Germline V gives CDR1 SGHRS, CDR2 YFSETQ. This CDR3 comprises 16 residues. V was clipped by 0 bases and J by 5 bases; unmatched bases: 3. CDR3 nucleotides: TGCGCCAGCAGCTTGGGTGGGACTAGCGGGAGTGAGACCCAGTACTTC. It yields the protein CASSLGGTSGSETQYF.